This T cell receptor beta chain appears in the sequencing data of a study of blood T cell repertoires in COVID-19. Methods used by the authors: For nucleated cells, counts were estimated from reference gene primer amplification. Assay: immunoSEQ multiplex PCR; the TCRdb copy retains only in-frame clones and omits some. That table furnishes V, J and clone size, whereas the DNA furnished D and trimming. The data contain some 87,000 clones, about four fifths of them seen just once; the ten biggest clones take up approximately 22%. The length of the CDR3 is 14 residues. V was pared by 10 bases and J by 10 bases, with 23 bases between. The V gene's germline CDR1 is LNHDA and CDR2 SQIVND (reference sequence).

The sequenced sample was peripheral blood. The sequence was collected from a human donor in a cohort sampled during active COVID-19. This chain joins TRBV19 and TRBJ2-1, with D possibly TRBD1 on 6 matching bases. For the CDR3, the DNA is TGTGCCACCTTGAAGGACAGAATGGGGCGGGAGCAGTTCTTC. Protein sequence: CATLKDRMGREQFF.